Included here is one TCR beta chain sequence, with context. The antigen is not known. V lost 3 bases and J lost 1, with 17 bases in between. Germline CDR1 SNHLY, CDR2 FYNNEI. CDR3 size: 17 residues. This sample was included in a study of graft-versus-host responses after intestinal transplantation. Study background: Recipients got multivisceral, liver-intestinal, or isolated intestinal transplants. The whole recipient group had anti-thymocyte globulin induction followed by tacrolimus and steroids for around 3 years. The study's findings and limits: Researchers found GvH clones in recipient marrow, and some showed up first in ileum or blood. Early post-transplant HvG declines tracked with peak circulating GvH clone levels.

Intraepithelial and lamina propria lymphocytes were released after the graft tissue was processed. Measured with immunoSEQ multiplex PCR; TCRdb has only the in-frame clones, and not every one. The sample comprises some 15,000 clones, approximately 59% of which are singletons, and about 13% rests with the top ten. The specimen comprised ileum tissue, sampled 524 days after transplant. The chain has TRBV2 and TRBJ2-3, with D possibly TRBD2 on 7 matching bases. This TCR was recovered from a human patient who received an intestinal transplant, so some T cells may come from the graft donor. The DNA for the CDR3 is TGTGCCAGCAGTGAGGTTGGGGGGGGCCGTGGCACAGATACGCAGTATTTT. This translates into CASSEVGGGRGTDTQYF.